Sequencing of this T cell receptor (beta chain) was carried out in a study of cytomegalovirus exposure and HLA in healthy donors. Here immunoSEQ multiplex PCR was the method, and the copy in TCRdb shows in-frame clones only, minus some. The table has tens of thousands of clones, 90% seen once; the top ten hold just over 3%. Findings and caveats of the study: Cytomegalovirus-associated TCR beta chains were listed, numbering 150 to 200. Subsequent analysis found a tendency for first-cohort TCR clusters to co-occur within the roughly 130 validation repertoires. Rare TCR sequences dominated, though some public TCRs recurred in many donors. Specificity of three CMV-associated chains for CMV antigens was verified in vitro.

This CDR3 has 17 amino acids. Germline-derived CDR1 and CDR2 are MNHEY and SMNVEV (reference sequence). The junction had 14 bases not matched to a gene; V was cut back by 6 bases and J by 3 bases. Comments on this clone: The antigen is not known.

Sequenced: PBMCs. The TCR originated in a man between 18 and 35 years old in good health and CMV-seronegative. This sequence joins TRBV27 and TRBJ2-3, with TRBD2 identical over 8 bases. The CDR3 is CASRIAGLSEGTDTQYF. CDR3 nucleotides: TGTGCCAGCAGGATAGCGGGACTTTCCGAGGGGACAGATACGCAGTATTTT.